These 12 T cell receptor beta chains originate from one sample sequenced in a study of response to subunit inactivated influenza vaccine. One entry per CDR3 protein results from TCRdb running MiXCR on the RT-PCR reads. The sample records hundreds of thousands of distinct CDR3 sequences, roughly 13% being singletons. Sample: PBMCs from blood, taken 45 days after vaccination. These receptors came from a man in his forties or fifties who received an inactivated influenza vaccine.

This clonotype was seen a few times. J is TRBJ2-3 and V is TRBV20-1; D gene ambiguous. Trimming took 5 bases from V and 0 from J, leaving 12 bases between them. This CDR3 spans 14 amino acids. The germline CDR1 and CDR2 sequences are DFQATT and SNEGSKA (reference sequence). CDR3 protein: CSAPLDPSTDTQYF. The CDR3 DNA is TGCAGTGCTCCACTGGACCCCAGCACAGATACGCAGTATTTT.

The chain couples TRBV14 to TRBJ2-7, with 7 bases that match TRBD1. The germline gives CDR1 SGHDN, CDR2 FVKESK. V lost 1 base, J lost 5 bases, and 8 bases stayed unmatched. The CDR3 has 15 residues. The CDR3 DNA is TGTGCCAGCAGCCAAGGCGCCAGGGGGACAGACGAGCAGTACTTC. It is translated as CASSQGARGTDEQYF. Full variable domain (outside the CDR3, taken from reference TRBV14 and TRBJ2-7): EAGVTQFPSHSVIEKGQTVTLRCDPISGHDNLYWYRRVMGKEIKFLLHFVKESKQDESGMPNNRFLAERTGGTYSTLKVQPAELEDSGVYFCASSQGARGTDEQYFGPGTRLTVT.

This clonotype was counted at least ten times. The chain recombines TRBV29-1 with TRBJ1-2, with TRBD1 matching over 9 bases. This CDR3 is built from 13 residues. The J segment lost 7 bases and the V segment lost 6 bases, leaving 9 bases of the junction unmatched. The germline CDR1 and CDR2 sequences are SQVTM and ANQGSEA. Here the CDR3 reads CSVRPLDRGGYTF. The CDR3 DNA sequence: TGCAGCGTCCGTCCTCTGGACAGGGGTGGCTACACCTTC.

The chain recombines TRBV14 with TRBJ2-3; a weak D match, TRBD1 (5 bases). V was cut by 0 bases and J by 8 bases, with 9 bases left in between. This CDR3 is 13 amino acids long. From germline, CDR1 is SGHDN and CDR2 FVKESK. Written as DNA, the CDR3 is TGTGCCAGCAGCCAAGAAAGGGGCTCTACGCAGTATTTT. This sequence encodes CASSQERGSTQYF.

This clonotype was recorded many times. The chain combines TRBV5-4 with TRBJ2-5, with D possibly being TRBD1 (6 bases). In germline, CDR1 is SGHNT, CDR2 YYREEE (reference sequence). The ends were cut back, 5 bases at V and 0 bases at J, with 14 bases in the middle. The CDR3 is made up of 15 amino acids. For the CDR3, the DNA is TGTGCCAGCAGGCAACAGGGACGGTACCAAGAGACCCAGTACTTC. Translating gives CASRQQGRYQETQYF.

The rearrangement uses TRBV20-1 and TRBJ1-5; the D is unclear. This CDR3 is 12 amino acids long. V lost 5 bases to trimming and J lost 4 bases, with 9 bases between them. Germline V CDR1 and CDR2: DFQATT, SNEGSKA (reference sequence). The CDR3 DNA reads as TGCAGTGCTGGTAGAAGGAATCAGCCCCAGCATTTT. Its protein product is CSAGRRNQPQHF.

This clonotype was counted only a few times. The V call is TRBV4-1, the J call TRBJ2-5, with D uncertain. Germline V gives CDR1 MGHRA, CDR2 YSYEKL. V dropped 0 bases and J dropped 8 bases, with 7 bases sitting between them. CDR3 length: 12 amino acids. The CDR3 coding sequence is TGCGCCAGCAGCCAAGATCAGAGAACCCAGTACTTC. This encodes CASSQDQRTQYF.

This clonotype has a handful of counts. J is TRBJ1-2 and V is TRBV12-5; D is unclear. The CDR3 has 14 amino acids. Germline V gene lookup returns CDR1 LGHNT and CDR2 FRNRAP. Trimming removed 7 bases from V and 3 bases from J, with 15 bases in between. Written as DNA, the CDR3 is TGTGCTAGTGCCGCCGGCCCGCTTTACTATGGCTACACCTTC. Protein sequence: CASAAGPLYYGYTF.

This clonotype was detected ten times or more. CDR3 DNA: TGTGCCAGCAGTTACTCGACCAGACTCCGCAACGAGCAGTACTTC. Encoded protein: CASSYSTRLRNEQYF. The chain joins TRBV6-5 to TRBJ2-7, with unresolved D. Germline V gene sequence: CDR1 MNHEY, CDR2 SVGAGI. Between the trimmed V and J ends, which lost 0 bases and 5 bases, there was a span of 14 bases. This CDR3 is 15 amino acids long.

This clonotype was observed a few times. J is TRBJ2-7 and V is TRBV11-2; TRBD2 aligns across 9 bases. The germline V gene has CDR1 SGHAT and CDR2 FQNNGV. V shed 2 bases and J 4 bases; nucleotides not matched to a gene: 6. This CDR3 has 15 amino acids. CDR3 nucleotides: TGTGCCAGCAGCTTATCCAGCGGGGGGCGGTACGAGCAGTACTTC. It codes for CASSLSSGGRYEQYF.

A word on this clonotype: A much larger clone lies one base from this, so it may be a read error. The chain links TRBV6-6 to TRBJ1-5; no clear D gene. This CDR3 has 13 amino acids. The V end was cut by 8 bases, the J end by 0 bases, with 8 bases between. Germline V gene lookup returns CDR1 MNHNY and CDR2 SVGAGI (reference sequence). The CDR3 protein is CASGVCSNQPQHF. CDR3 coding DNA: TGTGCCAGCGGGGTATGTAGCAATCAGCCCCAGCATTTT.

This chain links TRBV11-2 with TRBJ2-1; D not certain. The CDR3 is 17 residues long. Germline V gene lookup returns CDR1 SGHAT and CDR2 FQNNGV. Trimming left V 5 bases short and J 0 bases short, with 17 bases between. CDR3 sequence (DNA): TGTGCCAGCAGCCTCCCACTCGGCACAGACTCCTACAATGAGCAGTTCTTC. The encoded protein is CASSLPLGTDSYNEQFF.